What follows are 9 T cell receptor beta chains derived from one specimen sequenced in a study of vaccination and CD4 T cells after COVID-19. As for time point: late sampling 161 to 241 days after vaccination in three convalescent patients. This sample's treatment: approximately 10-day PBMC culture with coronavirus spike peptide pools or control peptides (ViraFEST assay). Their antigen targets remain unknown. The study sequenced cultured CD4+ T cell DNA using the Oncomine TCR Beta short-read assay. One entry per CDR3 protein, called by TCRdb with MiXCR from the PCR reads. The sample records over 15,000 distinct CDR3 sequences, 52% being singletons. Material: CD4+ T cells from blood, cultured in vitro, obtained about 7 months after SARS-CoV-2 vaccination. The source is a human donor who had recovered from COVID-19.

This clonotype has more than one count but fewer than ten. This chain links TRBV20-1 with TRBJ1-2; maybe TRBD1 (6 bases). V shed 0 bases and J shed 3 bases, with 8 bases lying between them. CDR1 and CDR2 from the germline V gene are DFQATT and SNEGSKA (reference sequence). The CDR3 runs 13 residues. CDR3 nucleotides: TGCAGTGCTAGAGAGTACAGGGACTATGGCTACACCTTC. Its translation: CSAREYRDYGYTF.

J is TRBJ2-5 and V is TRBV5-8, with unresolved D. The CDR3 has 12 residues. CDR1 and CDR2 from the germline V gene are SGHTS and YDEGEE. The ends were cut back, 2 bases at V and 2 bases at J, with 4 bases in the middle. The CDR3 bases are TGTGCCAGCAGCTTTTATCAAGAGACCCAGTACTTC. As protein: CASSFYQETQYF.

J is TRBJ2-1 and V is TRBV20-1, with 8 bases lining up with TRBD2. Germline V gene data show CDR1 as DFQATT and CDR2 as SNEGSKA (reference sequence). The V segment lost 5 bases and the J segment 8 bases; nucleotides outside the gene matches: 8. The CDR3 totals 13 residues. The CDR3 region has the DNA TGCAGTGCTTGGTCCGGGAGGGGTGATGAGCAGTTCTTC. Translated: CSAWSGRGDEQFF.

The V and J genes are TRBV7-9 and TRBJ2-1, with D tentatively TRBD2 (6 bases). Germline V gives CDR1 SEHNR, CDR2 FQNEAQ (reference sequence). The CDR3 extends over 15 amino acids. Between the trimmed V and J ends, which lost 3 bases and 7 bases, there was a span of 16 bases. CDR3 sequence reads: CASSLYSLARNEQFF. CDR3 coding DNA: TGTGCCAGCAGCTTGTACTCCCTAGCGAGGAATGAGCAGTTCTTC.

V usage is TRBV21-1 and J usage is TRBJ2-7; the D call of TRBD1 is as the table states it, not checked on the DNA. TRBV21-1 is a recognized pseudogene. The length of the CDR3 is 14 residues. CDR3: CASSLGGRGYEQYF. The CDR3 nucleotides read TGTGCCAGCAGCTTAGGCGGCAGGGGCTACGAGCAGTACTTC.

The chain uses TRBV2 and TRBJ1-1; 7 nucleotides line up with TRBD1. CDR3 size: 12 residues. V was clipped by 4 bases and J by 8 bases; unmatched bases: 4. In germline, CDR1 is SNHLY, CDR2 FYNNEI. CDR3 nucleotides: TGTGCCAGCAGTGGGGGACAGATAGAAGCTTTCTTT. Its translation is CASSGGQIEAFF.

The chain joins TRBV20-1 to TRBJ1-3; no firm D call. Trimming shortened V by 3 bases and J by 0 bases, and 12 bases separated the two germline ends. Germline V CDR1 and CDR2: DFQATT, SNEGSKA (reference sequence). This CDR3 contains 15 residues. CDR3 DNA sequence: TGCAGTGCTAGCCAGACGCTCCTCTCTGGAAACACCATATATTTT. As protein: CSASQTLLSGNTIYF.

This clonotype was observed a few times. The chain recombines TRBV12-3 or TRBV12-4 with TRBJ1-1; tentative D call: TRBD1 (6 bases). Between the trimmed V and J ends, which lost 1 base and 1 base, there was a span of 7 bases. The CDR3 loop spans 14 amino acids. CDR3 protein: CASSLGRGNTEAFF. DNA of the CDR3: TGTGCCAGCAGTTTAGGCAGGGGGAACACTGAAGCTTTCTTT.

V is TRBV7-4 and J is TRBJ2-7; the D gene is possibly TRBD1 (5 bases). The CDR3 consists of 13 residues. The V end lost 6 bases, the J end lost 3 bases, and 12 bases lay between the germline ends. Germline CDR1 reads SGHVT; CDR2 reads SQSDAQ. This CDR3 is CASSLSRVYEQYF. The CDR3 coding sequence is TGTGCCAGCAGTCTAAGCAGGGTCTACGAGCAGTACTTC.